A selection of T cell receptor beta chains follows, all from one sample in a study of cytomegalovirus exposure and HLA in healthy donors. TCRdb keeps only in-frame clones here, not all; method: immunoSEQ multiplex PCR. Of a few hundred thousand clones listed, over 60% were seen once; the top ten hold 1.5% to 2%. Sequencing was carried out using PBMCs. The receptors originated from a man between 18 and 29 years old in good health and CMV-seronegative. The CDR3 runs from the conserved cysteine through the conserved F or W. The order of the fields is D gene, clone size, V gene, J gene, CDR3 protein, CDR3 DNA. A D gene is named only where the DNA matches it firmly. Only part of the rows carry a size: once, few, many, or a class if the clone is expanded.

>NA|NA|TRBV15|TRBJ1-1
CATSREKHSAFF
TGTGCCACCAGCAGAGAAAAGCATTCGGCTTTCTTT
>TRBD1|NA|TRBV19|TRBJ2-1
CASSTRQGAYEQFF
TGTGCCAGTAGTACCAGGCAGGGGGCATATGAGCAGTTCTTC
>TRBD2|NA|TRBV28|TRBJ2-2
CASSFGGGVSTGELFF
TGTGCCAGCAGTTTTGGTGGGGGGGTCTCCACCGGGGAGCTGTTTTTT
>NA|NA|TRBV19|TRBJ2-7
CASSMGSGYEQYF
TGTGCCAGTAGTATGGGCAGCGGCTACGAGCAGTACTTC
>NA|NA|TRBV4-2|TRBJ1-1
CASGRTVDTEAFF
TGTGCCAGCGGCAGGACAGTCGACACTGAAGCTTTCTTT
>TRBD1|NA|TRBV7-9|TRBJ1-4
CASSLGGTENEKLFF
TGTGCCAGCAGCTTAGGAGGGACAGAAAATGAAAAACTGTTTTTT
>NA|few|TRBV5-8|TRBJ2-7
CASSLGQVYEQYF
TGTGCCAGCAGCTTGGGGCAGGTCTACGAGCAGTACTTC
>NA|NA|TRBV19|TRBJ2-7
CASSDRGGTAGLPGQYF
TGTGCCAGTAGCGACAGGGGAGGGACAGCGGGGCTCCCCGGGCAGTACTTC
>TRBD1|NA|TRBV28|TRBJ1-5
CASSGGQSNQPQHF
TGTGCCAGCAGCGGGGGACAGAGCAATCAGCCCCAGCATTTT
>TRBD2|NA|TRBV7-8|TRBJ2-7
CASSLFTSGVYEQYF
TGTGCCAGCAGCTTATTCACTAGCGGGGTATACGAGCAGTACTTC
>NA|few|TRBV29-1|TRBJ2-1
CSVDPGQISYNEQFF
TGCAGCGTTGATCCTGGGCAGATCTCCTACAATGAGCAGTTCTTC
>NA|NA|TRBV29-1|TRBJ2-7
CSIAEVDYEQYF
TGCAGCATAGCGGAGGTGGACTACGAGCAGTACTTC
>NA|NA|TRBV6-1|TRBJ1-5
CASSGFSREDQPQHF
TGTGCCAGCAGTGGATTTAGCAGGGAAGATCAGCCCCAGCATTTT
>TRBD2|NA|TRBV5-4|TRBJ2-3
CASSPAAGGGDTDTQYF
TGTGCCAGCAGCCCCGCCGCGGGCGGGGGTGATACAGATACGCAGTATTTT
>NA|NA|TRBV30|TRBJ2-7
CAWSVQGGGDEQYF
TGTGCCTGGAGTGTACAGGGGGGAGGGGACGAGCAGTACTTC
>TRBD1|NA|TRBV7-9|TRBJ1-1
CASSPLGQGANTEAFF
TGTGCCAGCAGCCCCCTGGGACAGGGCGCGAACACTGAAGCTTTCTTT
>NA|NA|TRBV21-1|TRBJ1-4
CASSDRGPLDEKLFF
TGTGCCAGCAGCGATAGGGGGCCGCTTGATGAAAAACTGTTTTTT
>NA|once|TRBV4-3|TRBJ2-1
CASSQDHAGAPGYNEQFF
TGCGCCAGCAGCCAAGATCATGCGGGGGCCCCGGGGTACAATGAGCAGTTCTTC
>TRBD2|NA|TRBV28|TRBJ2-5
CASTLTGTSHETQYF
TGTGCCAGCACCCTCACCGGGACTAGTCACGAGACCCAGTACTTC
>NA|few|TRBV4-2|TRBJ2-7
CASSLVLPGIPDEQYF
TGTGCCAGCAGCTTAGTCTTACCGGGGATTCCCGACGAGCAGTACTTC
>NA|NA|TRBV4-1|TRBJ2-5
CASSQVTVQETQYF
TGCGCCAGCAGCCAAGTTACAGTACAAGAGACCCAGTACTTC
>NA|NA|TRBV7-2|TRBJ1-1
CASERTAKNTEAFF
TGTGCCAGCGAGCGGACAGCGAAGAACACTGAAGCTTTCTTT
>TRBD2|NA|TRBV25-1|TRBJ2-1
CASSELTSGRNEQFF
TGTGCCAGCAGTGAATTAACTAGCGGGAGAAATGAGCAGTTCTTC
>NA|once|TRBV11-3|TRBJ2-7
CASSFEGSINEQYF
TGTGCCAGCAGCTTCGAGGGTAGTATAAACGAGCAGTACTTC
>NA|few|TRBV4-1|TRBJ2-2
CASTLETNTGELFF
TGCGCCAGCACTCTAGAGACGAACACCGGGGAGCTGTTTTTT
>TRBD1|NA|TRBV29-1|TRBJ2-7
CSVELATGGFYEQYF
TGCAGCGTTGAATTGGCGACAGGGGGCTTCTACGAGCAGTACTTC
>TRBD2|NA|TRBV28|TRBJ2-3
CASSSSSGGTDTQYF
TGTGCCAGCAGTTCATCTAGCGGGGGCACAGATACGCAGTATTTT
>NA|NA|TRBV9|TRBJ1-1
CASSVEALDIGEAFF
TGTGCCAGCAGCGTCGAAGCCCTCGACATTGGGGAAGCTTTCTTT
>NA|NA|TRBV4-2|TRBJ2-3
CASSQAAKLAGRADTQYF
TGTGCCAGCAGCCAAGCTGCAAAACTAGCTGGCCGCGCAGATACGCAGTATTTT
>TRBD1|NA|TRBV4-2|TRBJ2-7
CASSQEGTGRGEQYF
TGTGCCAGCAGCCAAGAAGGGACAGGGAGGGGCGAGCAGTACTTC
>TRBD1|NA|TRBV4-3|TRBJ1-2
CASSHGTGEFGYTF
TGCGCCAGCAGCCACGGGACAGGGGAGTTTGGCTACACCTTC
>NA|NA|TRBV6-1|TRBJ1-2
CASSEDEGLFYGYTF
TGTGCCAGCAGTGAAGACGAGGGACTCTTCTATGGCTACACCTTC
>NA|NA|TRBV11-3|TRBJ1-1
CASSLEAGATEAFF
TGTGCCAGCAGCTTAGAGGCAGGGGCCACTGAAGCTTTCTTT
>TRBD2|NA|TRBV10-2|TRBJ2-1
CAVAAGGDYNEQFF
TGCGCCGTAGCTGCGGGGGGGGATTACAATGAGCAGTTCTTC
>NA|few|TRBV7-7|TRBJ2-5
CASSLIGTKETQYF
TGTGCTAGCAGCTTGATCGGTACTAAAGAGACCCAGTACTTC
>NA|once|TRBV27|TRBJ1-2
CASSLSGDYGYTF
TGTGCCAGCAGTTTATCAGGGGACTATGGCTACACCTTC
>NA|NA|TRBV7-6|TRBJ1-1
CASSTGTTEAFF
TGTGCCAGCAGCACGGGGACTACTGAAGCTTTCTTT
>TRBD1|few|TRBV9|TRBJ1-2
CASRSDRVRYGYTF
TGTGCCAGCAGATCGGACAGGGTTCGCTATGGCTACACCTTC
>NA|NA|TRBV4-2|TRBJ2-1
CASSQERGTYYNEQFF
TGTGCCAGCAGCCAAGAAAGGGGAACTTATTACAATGAGCAGTTCTTC
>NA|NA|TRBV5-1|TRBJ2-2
CASSLFSASNTGELFF
TGCGCCAGCAGCTTGTTTAGCGCTTCGAACACCGGGGAGCTGTTTTTT
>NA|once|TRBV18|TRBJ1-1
CASSSTSMNTEAFF
TGTGCCAGCTCATCGACAAGCATGAACACTGAAGCTTTCTTT
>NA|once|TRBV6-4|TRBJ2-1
CASSVGPFNEQFF
TGTGCCAGCAGCGTGGGGCCCTTCAATGAGCAGTTCTTC
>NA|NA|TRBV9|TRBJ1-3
CASSGLDTSSGNTIYF
TGTGCCAGCAGCGGACTAGACACGAGCTCTGGAAACACCATATATTTT
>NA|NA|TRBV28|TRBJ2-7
CASSLWRDYEQYF
TGTGCCAGCAGTTTATGGAGGGACTACGAGCAGTACTTC
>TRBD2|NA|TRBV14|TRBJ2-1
CASSQDLAGGPNSNEQFF
TGTGCCAGCAGCCAAGATTTAGCGGGAGGGCCAAATTCCAATGAGCAGTTCTTC
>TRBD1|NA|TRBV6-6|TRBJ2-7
CASNRQGGLDEQYF
TGTGCCAGCAACCGACAGGGGGGTTTGGACGAGCAGTACTTC
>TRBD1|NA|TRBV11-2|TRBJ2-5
CASSLPGQGRETQYF
TGTGCCAGCAGCTTACCGGGACAGGGGAGGGAGACCCAGTACTTC
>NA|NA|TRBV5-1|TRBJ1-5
CASSSSGNQPQHF
TGCGCCAGCAGTTCGTCGGGCAATCAGCCCCAGCATTTT
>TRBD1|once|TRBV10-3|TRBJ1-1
CAIRPSRGQNTEAFF
TGTGCCATCAGGCCTAGCAGGGGGCAGAACACTGAAGCTTTCTTT
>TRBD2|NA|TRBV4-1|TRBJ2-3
CASSQGKAGGTDTQYF
TGCGCCAGCAGCCAAGGAAAGGCGGGGGGGACAGATACGCAGTATTTT
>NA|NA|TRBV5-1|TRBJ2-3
CASSLVQGLADTQYF
TGCGCCAGCAGCTTGGTCCAGGGGCTCGCAGATACGCAGTATTTT
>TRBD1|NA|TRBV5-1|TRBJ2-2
CASSLDTGAGPGELFF
TGCGCCAGCAGCTTGGACACAGGGGCAGGGCCCGGGGAGCTGTTTTTT
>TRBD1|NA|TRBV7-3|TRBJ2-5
CASSVGTAKETQYF
TGTGCCAGCAGCGTGGGGACAGCCAAAGAGACCCAGTACTTC
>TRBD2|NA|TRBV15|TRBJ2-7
CATSIGGVSYEQYF
TGTGCCACCAGCATTGGGGGGGTTTCCTACGAGCAGTACTTC
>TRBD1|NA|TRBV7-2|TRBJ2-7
CASTHRGESYEQYF
TGTGCCAGCACCCACAGGGGGGAATCCTACGAGCAGTACTTC
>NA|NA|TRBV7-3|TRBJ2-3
CASSLAPGASTDTQYF
TGTGCCAGCAGCTTAGCGCCAGGGGCGAGCACAGATACGCAGTATTTT
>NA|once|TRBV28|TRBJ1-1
CASSRVEGYVNTEAFF
TGTGCCAGCAGTAGGGTGGAGGGGTATGTGAACACTGAAGCTTTCTTT
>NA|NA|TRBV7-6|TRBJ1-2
CASSSGTLDNYGYTF
TGTGCCAGCAGCTCCGGGACACTAGACAACTATGGCTACACCTTC
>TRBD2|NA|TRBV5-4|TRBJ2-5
CASSLRIPGLAAQETQYF
TGTGCCAGCAGCTTGAGAATCCCGGGACTAGCCGCACAAGAGACCCAGTACTTC